Listed here are 18 T cell receptor beta chains from one sample, sequenced in a study of blood T cell repertoires in COVID-19 (dated by TCRdb to 2018 to 2021). The library was prepared using the immunoSEQ multiplex PCR assay. TCRdb retrieved this table from immuneACCESS and kept in-frame rearrangements only. Not all clones are present; in checked studies, unresolved V genes account for under half, and no reason is known for the remainder. For this sample the table gives approximately 350,000 clones, of which about 88% were detected only once. Approximately 3% of the sample belongs to the ten largest clones. Sequencing was performed on PBMCs or T cells enriched from blood (not recorded which). These receptors all stem from a woman aged 30 to 39 who had recovered from COVID-19.

This clone was detected once. This chain's CDR3 is CASSIFAGPSTNYGYTF. CDR3 nucleotides: TGTGCCAGTAGTATATTTGCAGGGCCCTCAACGAACTATGGCTACACCTTC. The chain combines TRBV19 with TRBJ1-2, with D possibly being TRBD1 (5 bases). Germline V gene data show CDR1 as LNHDA and CDR2 as SQIVND (reference sequence). This CDR3 region has 17 residues. V was pared by 2 bases and J by 2 bases, with 18 bases between.

The chain has TRBV27 and TRBJ2-7; 9 nucleotides agree with TRBD2. Per the germline V gene, CDR1 is MNHEY and CDR2 is SMNVEV (reference sequence). The CDR3 spans 16 residues. V shed 4 bases, J shed 3 bases, and the junction held 10 bases outside the gene matches. The CDR3 sequence is CASSSTTGTSLYEQYF. CDR3 DNA sequence: TGTGCCAGCAGTTCGACTACCGGGACTAGCCTCTACGAGCAGTACTTC.

The DNA of the CDR3 is TGTGCCAGCAGCCAAGACAGGGGGGCACCCCTCCACTTT. Protein product: CASSQDRGAPLHF. This rearrangement joins TRBV27 to TRBJ1-6; TRBD1 matches 9 bases. Trimming removed 6 bases from V and 11 bases from J; junction bases left unmatched: 5. This CDR3 is built from 13 residues. The germline V gene has CDR1 MNHEY and CDR2 SMNVEV (reference sequence).

The genes are TRBV19 and TRBJ2-1, with 10 positions matching TRBD2. The CDR3 contains 14 residues. The germline V gene encodes CDR1 LNHDA and CDR2 SQIVND (reference sequence). Losses at the gene ends were 10 bases for V and 7 bases for J; bases not matched to a gene: 10. The CDR3 DNA reads as TGTGCCACCAAGTCCTCAGCGGGAGGGAATGAGCAGTTCTTC. Its translation: CATKSSAGGNEQFF.

The chain carries TRBV4-1 and TRBJ2-1, with TRBD2 matching 7 bases. CDR1 is MGHRA, CDR2 YSYEKL, per germline. The CDR3 spans 17 residues. Trimming removed 0 bases from V and 5 bases from J; junction bases left unmatched: 10. The CDR3: CASSQDVVGLGDNEQFF. Written as DNA, the CDR3 is TGCGCCAGCAGCCAAGATGTTGTAGGACTAGGGGACAATGAGCAGTTCTTC.

This clone has a handful of counts. The chain employs TRBV30 and TRBJ1-1, with no clear D. Per the germline V gene, CDR1 is GTSNPN and CDR2 is SVGIG (reference sequence). The CDR3 extends over 14 amino acids. V dropped 1 base and J dropped 3 bases, with 12 bases sitting between them. CDR3 loop: CAWSGKVGDTEAFF. The CDR3 DNA follows: TGTGCCTGGAGTGGGAAGGTCGGAGACACTGAAGCTTTCTTT. The entire variable domain, with the rest obtained from reference TRBV30 and TRBJ1-1, is as follows: SQTIHQWPATLVQPVGSPLSLECTVEGTSNPNLYWYRQAAGRGLQLLFYSVGIGQISSEVPQNLSASRPQDRQFILSSKKLLLSDSGFYLCAWSGKVGDTEAFFGQGTRLTVV.

A few counts support this clone. The genes are TRBV28 and TRBJ1-3; TRBD1 matches at 9 bases. Germline values: CDR1 MDHEN, CDR2 SYDVKM. The CDR3 contains 19 residues. J was trimmed by 0 bases and V by 2 bases; bases with no gene match: 11. The CDR3 region has the DNA TGTGCCAGCAGTTTAAGCCTGGACAGGGGACTTCACTCTGGAAACACCATATATTTT. It codes for CASSLSLDRGLHSGNTIYF.

This chain joins TRBV7-2 and TRBJ1-2, with 10 bases identical to TRBD1. The length of the CDR3 is 16 residues. V shed 7 bases, J shed 0 bases, and the junction held 8 bases outside the gene matches. Germline lookup yields CDR1 SGHTA and CDR2 FQGNSA. The CDR3 reads CASTRDRGTPNYGYTF. The DNA of the CDR3 is TGTGCCAGCACCCGGGACAGGGGCACCCCTAACTATGGCTACACCTTC.

This rearrangement joins TRBV28 to TRBJ2-1, with 8 bases aligning to TRBD2. CDR1 MDHEN and CDR2 SYDVKM come from the germline V gene. The CDR3 is 16 amino acids. The V segment lost 2 bases and the J segment 0 bases; nucleotides outside the gene matches: 3. The CDR3 loop reads CASSLTGGASYNEQFF. CDR3 DNA sequence: TGTGCCAGCAGTTTAACGGGGGGGGCCTCCTACAATGAGCAGTTCTTC.

The chain employs TRBV28 and TRBJ1-1; TRBD1 matches at 8 bases. In germline, CDR1 is MDHEN, CDR2 SYDVKM. The CDR3 covers 14 residues. With 5 bases clipped from V and 6 bases from J, the junction kept 8 bases outside the gene matches. The CDR3 is CASSPPAGGSEAFF. The CDR3 DNA reads as TGTGCCAGCAGTCCCCCGGCAGGGGGCTCTGAAGCTTTCTTT.

CDR3 region: CSVGQGGETQYF. Written as DNA, the CDR3 is TGCAGCGTTGGCCAGGGCGGCGAGACCCAGTACTTC. The chain joins TRBV29-1 to TRBJ2-5, with D perhaps TRBD1 (5 bases). This CDR3 comprises 12 residues. The germline V gene has CDR1 SQVTM and CDR2 ANQGSEA. V lost 4 bases and J lost 5, with 11 bases in between.

The rearrangement uses TRBV7-2 and TRBJ2-7; 7 nucleotides align to TRBD2. Unmatched junction bases numbered 12, after V lost 5 bases and J lost 2 bases. The CDR3 has 16 residues. From germline, CDR1 is SGHTA and CDR2 FQGNSA. The CDR3 protein is CASSGDGGSITYEQYF. CDR3 DNA: TGTGCCAGCAGCGGAGACGGCGGGAGTATCACCTACGAGCAGTACTTC.

This clone occurred once. The V and J genes are TRBV3-1 (or the pseudogene TRBV3-2) and TRBJ2-7, with D tentatively TRBD1 (5 bases). Looked up from germline, CDR1 is LGHDT and CDR2 is YNNKEL (reference sequence). The CDR3 runs to 13 residues. The V and J ends lost 3 bases and 7 bases respectively, with 13 bases between them. The CDR3 coding sequence is TGTGCCAGCAGCCACAAAGACAGTACAGAGCAGTACTTC. Translating gives CASSHKDSTEQYF.

The chain combines TRBV7-2 with TRBJ2-1; TRBD2 matches 9 bases. After removal of 5 bases from V and 5 bases from J, the junction contained 19 bases not matched to a gene. Germline V gene data show CDR1 as SGHTA and CDR2 as FQGNSA. The CDR3 spans 19 residues. CDR3 bases: TGTGCCAGCAGCAACTTCGGGAACCCGGGACTAGCAACACACAATGAGCAGTTCTTC. The encoded protein is CASSNFGNPGLATHNEQFF.

This clone showed up just once. The J gene is TRBJ2-7, the V gene TRBV14; 11 nucleotides line up with TRBD1. CDR3 length equals 17 residues. Losses at the gene ends were 4 bases for V and 1 base for J; bases not matched to a gene: 9. Germline V gene lookup returns CDR1 SGHDN and CDR2 FVKESK. CDR3 region: CASSPVKGQGASYEQYF. CDR3 sequence (DNA): TGTGCCAGCAGCCCAGTGAAAGGACAGGGGGCATCCTACGAGCAGTACTTC.

This clone was seen more than once but under ten times. This rearrangement joins TRBV12-3 or TRBV12-4 to TRBJ1-1; D is ambiguous. CDR3 length: 12 residues. V was shortened by 2 bases and J by 9 bases, with 10 bases between the two germline ends. The CDR3 nucleotides are TGTGCCAGCAGTTTAATGGCAGGCCAAGCTTTCTTT. Protein sequence: CASSLMAGQAFF.

As for this clone: Just one base apart from a much larger clone, this may be a read error. V usage is TRBV25-1 and J usage is TRBJ2-3; 8 bases line up with TRBD1. V shed 2 bases and J 2 bases; nucleotides not matched to a gene: 0. This CDR3 has 14 residues. Germline V gene data show CDR1 as MGHDK and CDR2 as SYGVNS. The CDR3 DNA reads TGTGCCAGCAGTGAACAGGGGGCCACAGATACGCAGTATTTT. Translating it yields CASSEQGATDTQYF.

This sequence joins TRBV12-3 or TRBV12-4 and TRBJ1-2; perhaps TRBD1 as D (6 bases). V lost 2 bases to trimming and J lost 7 bases, with 11 bases between them. This CDR3 contains 13 residues. Here the CDR3 reads CASSLSGGAGYTF. Written as DNA, the CDR3 is TGTGCCAGCAGTTTATCGGGGGGCGCTGGCTACACCTTC.